This passage covers 27 T cell receptor beta chains from one sample sequenced in a study of early T cells in non-severe SARS-CoV-2 infection. TCRdb redid the calling of the 5' RACE reads with MiXCR, one entry per CDR3 protein. The sample lists some 89,000 distinct CDR3 sequences; 9.5% to 11% were seen once. The source was whole blood, collected at baseline. Source of these receptors: an adult who was a healthcare worker with PCR-confirmed SARS-CoV-2 infection or an uninfected control (not recorded which).

This clonotype was observed many times. This CDR3 is CASSPWDRGFGEQYF. The CDR3 DNA is TGTGCCAGCAGCCCCTGGGACAGGGGGTTTGGCGAGCAGTACTTC. V gene TRBV7-9 combines with J gene TRBJ2-7, with 11 bases lining up with TRBD1. This CDR3 comprises 15 residues. CDR1 and CDR2 (germline): SEHNR, FQNEAQ (reference sequence). The V gene end was trimmed by 5 bases and the J gene end by 6 bases; junction bases not matched to a gene: 9.

This clonotype turned up a few times. This chain uses TRBV9 with TRBJ2-2, with 9 bases fitting TRBD2. Germline CDR1 SGDLS, CDR2 YYNGEE. Trimming took 4 bases from V and 8 from J; bases not matched to a gene: 6. The CDR3 has 14 residues. CDR3 in DNA: TGTGCCAGCAGCCCATGGACTAGCGAGGGGGAGCTGTTTTTT. Translation gives CASSPWTSEGELFF.

The V gene is TRBV3-1, the J gene TRBJ2-7; D is undetermined. V was pared by 4 bases and J by 1 base, with 11 bases between. The CDR3 runs to 14 residues. In germline, CDR1 is LGHDT, CDR2 YNNKEL (reference sequence). CDR3 DNA: TGTGCCAGCAGCCCGGGCGATAAATCCTACGAGCAGTACTTC. Its translation: CASSPGDKSYEQYF.

In its sample, this clonotype was seen many times. This CDR3 reads CASSEQGAGNTEAFF. DNA for the CDR3: TGTGCCAGCAGTGAGCAGGGGGCAGGGAACACTGAAGCTTTCTTT. J is TRBJ1-1 and V is TRBV2; 8 positions agree with TRBD1. V gave up 3 bases and J gave up 1 base; unmatched junction bases: 4. CDR1 and CDR2 (germline): SNHLY, FYNNEI. The length of the CDR3 is 15 residues.

The chain has TRBV3-1 and TRBJ1-1, with D maybe TRBD1 (5 bases). The CDR3 spans 11 residues. The germline CDR1 and CDR2 sequences are LGHDT and YNNKEL (reference sequence). V dropped 5 bases and J dropped 8 bases, with 9 bases sitting between them. The CDR3: CASSEWGEAFF. The CDR3 DNA sequence: TGTGCCAGCAGCGAATGGGGGGAAGCTTTCTTT.

This clonotype was observed a few times. The gene calls are TRBV7-8 and TRBJ1-1; 7 bases agree with TRBD1. V shed 5 bases and J 7 bases; nucleotides not matched to a gene: 16. The CDR3 runs to 16 residues. Germline CDR1 and CDR2: SGHVS and FQNEAQ. The CDR3 bases are TGTGCCAGCAGCCAGACAAATGGACAGGTTTCGATTGAAGCTTTCTTT. As protein: CASSQTNGQVSIEAFF.

The chain recombines TRBV6-1 with TRBJ2-4; 7 bases match TRBD1. The CDR3 is 14 amino acids. CDR1 MNHNS and CDR2 SASEGT come from the germline V gene. V dropped 7 bases and J dropped 2; count of bases not matched to a gene: 5. CDR3 in amino acids: CASKLQGTKNIQYF. The DNA for the CDR3 is TGTGCCAGCAAACTACAGGGGACCAAAAACATTCAGTACTTC.

This clonotype was found a few times. The rearrangement joins TRBV20-1 to TRBJ2-3, with D unresolved. Germline-derived CDR1 and CDR2 are DFQATT and SNEGSKA (reference sequence). The CDR3 runs 15 residues. Trimming removed 4 bases from V and 0 bases from J, with 14 bases in between. CDR3 sequence: CSATHQKTSTDTQYF. The CDR3 nucleotides are TGCAGTGCTACGCACCAGAAAACTAGCACAGATACGCAGTATTTT.

This clonotype was found many times. V usage is TRBV27 and J usage is TRBJ1-5, with D possibly being TRBD1 (6 bases). Germline CDR1 and CDR2: MNHEY and SMNVEV (reference sequence). The CDR3 is made up of 18 amino acids. Deletions cut 8 bases from V and 2 bases from J, with 25 bases between. Here the CDR3 DNA reads TGTGCCAGCTCGGGGCCGAGCGGACAGCGCAAGGGCAATCAGCCCCAGCATTTT. Protein: CASSGPSGQRKGNQPQHF.

This chain uses TRBV20-1 with TRBJ1-6, with a possible D match to TRBD1 (5 bases). The CDR3 runs 14 residues. V was shortened by 1 base and J by 9 bases, with 13 bases between the two germline ends. Per the germline V gene, CDR1 is DFQATT and CDR2 is SNEGSKA (reference sequence). The CDR3 DNA reads as TGCAGTGCTAGAGGGGGGACCGAAATTTCACCCCTCCACTTT. It codes for CSARGGTEISPLHF.

This clonotype has just a few counts. The J gene is TRBJ2-7, the V gene TRBV7-9, with 9 bases matching TRBD2. This CDR3 has 16 residues. Germline trimming cut 3 bases from V and 0 bases from J; bases unmatched to any gene: 6. Germline V CDR1 and CDR2: SEHNR, FQNEAQ (reference sequence). The CDR3 protein is CASSFSAGGISYEQYF. CDR3 sequence (DNA): TGTGCCAGCAGCTTCTCTGCGGGAGGGATCTCCTACGAGCAGTACTTC.

This clonotype was observed many times. V is TRBV13 and J is TRBJ2-1, with 8 bases lining up with TRBD2. Germline assignment: CDR1 PRHDT and CDR2 FYEKMQ (reference sequence). With V trimmed by 5 bases and J by 5 bases, 11 bases remained unmatched. CDR3 size: 16 residues. The CDR3: CASSPVSTGGNNEQFF. For the CDR3, the DNA is TGTGCCAGCAGCCCAGTTTCGACGGGGGGGAACAATGAGCAGTTCTTC.

This clonotype was observed at least ten times. The rearrangement uses TRBV6-6 and TRBJ2-7; D might be TRBD2 (5 bases). V gave up 2 bases and J gave up 1 base, with 6 bases separating them. There are 13 residues in the CDR3. Germline assignment: CDR1 MNHNY and CDR2 SVGAGI (reference sequence). The CDR3 spells CASSYRGSYEQYF. The DNA of the CDR3 is TGTGCCAGCAGTTACCGGGGATCCTACGAGCAGTACTTC.

This clonotype was counted a few times. This chain connects TRBV10-3 to TRBJ2-3; no definite D call. This CDR3 region has 13 residues. V was trimmed by 10 bases and J by 0 bases, leaving 11 bases between them. CDR1 ENHRY and CDR2 SYGVKD come from the germline V gene. The CDR3 nucleotides read TGTGCCACCGCGGAGATTAGCACAGATACGCAGTATTTT. Residues: CATAEISTDTQYF.

This clonotype has ten or more counts. The chain is built from TRBV20-1 and TRBJ1-2; a weak D match, TRBD1 (5 bases). The CDR3 is 12 amino acids. V gave up 7 bases and J gave up 7 bases, with 16 bases separating them. The germline V gene has CDR1 DFQATT and CDR2 SNEGSKA (reference sequence). CDR3 sequence (DNA): TGCAGTGTCGGGGGTTTCGGAATTGGCTACACCTTC. It specifies CSVGGFGIGYTF.

This clonotype was seen a few times. The chain recombines TRBV29-1 with TRBJ1-1, with 10 nucleotides matching TRBD1. The CDR3 has 13 residues. The V and J ends lost 0 bases and 11 bases, in that order; junction bases with no gene match: 6. The germline V gene encodes CDR1 SQVTM and CDR2 ANQGSEA. DNA of the CDR3: TGCAGCGTTGAAGACCGGGACAGGGGAAACGCTTTCTTT. Amino acid sequence: CSVEDRDRGNAFF.

The chain has TRBV12-3 or TRBV12-4 and TRBJ2-1; D may correspond to TRBD1 or TRBD2 (5 bases each). CDR3 length: 14 residues. Trimming took 2 bases from V and 9 from J, leaving 14 bases between them. The CDR3 loop is CASSLLGTGGEQFF. The CDR3 DNA reads as TGTGCCAGCAGTTTATTGGGGACGGGCGGTGAGCAGTTCTTC.

This clonotype has a handful of counts. The chain joins TRBV19 to TRBJ2-7, with TRBD1 matching over 10 bases. Germline V gene lookup returns CDR1 LNHDA and CDR2 SQIVND (reference sequence). J was trimmed by 5 bases and V by 1 base; bases with no gene match: 8. The length of the CDR3 is 16 residues. CDR3 bases: TGTGCCAGTAGTATAGGCCTAATCGACAGGGGGCACGAGCAGTACTTC. Its translation: CASSIGLIDRGHEQYF. Combining the CDR3 with reference TRBV19 and TRBJ2-7 gives the whole variable domain DGGITQSPKYLFRKEGQNVTLSCEQNLNHDAMYWYRQDPGQGLRLIYYSQIVNDFQKGDIAEGYSVSREKKESFPLTVTSAQKNPTAFYLCASSIGLIDRGHEQYFGPGTRLTVT.

This CDR3 is CASSRDRVGEQYF. Written as DNA, the CDR3 is TGCGCCAGCAGCCGGGACAGGGTTGGCGAGCAGTACTTC. The V and J genes are TRBV10-2 and TRBJ2-7; the match to TRBD1 covers 9 bases. There are 13 residues in the CDR3. After removal of 6 bases from V and 6 bases from J, the junction contained 6 bases not matched to a gene. Germline V gene lookup returns CDR1 WSHSY and CDR2 SAAADI.

This clonotype was detected a few times. The gene calls are TRBV29-1 and TRBJ2-1; 12 bases map to TRBD2. V lost 8 bases, J lost 13 bases, and 15 bases stayed unmatched. In germline, CDR1 is SQVTM, CDR2 ANQGSEA. This CDR3 comprises 14 residues. CDR3 in DNA: TGCAGCTCCCTCGGGGCTAGCGGGAGGGCCGGACAGTTCTTC. The encoded protein is CSSLGASGRAGQFF.

This rearrangement joins TRBV27 to TRBJ2-2; tentative D call: TRBD1 (6 bases). CDR1 MNHEY and CDR2 SMNVEV come from the germline V gene (reference sequence). This CDR3 has 15 amino acids. The V end was cut by 3 bases, the J end by 4 bases, with 12 bases between. CDR3 protein: CASSLAGAPTGELFF. CDR3 sequence (DNA): TGTGCCAGCAGTTTGGCAGGGGCGCCCACCGGGGAGCTGTTTTTT.

A few counts support this clonotype. The chain is built from TRBV5-1 and TRBJ2-7, with D unresolved. The CDR3 totals 15 residues. V lost 0 bases to trimming and J lost 6 bases, with 16 bases between them. CDR1 and CDR2 (germline): SGHRS, YFSETQ. CDR3 protein: CASSLDRLSRREQYF. The CDR3 DNA sequence: TGCGCCAGCAGCTTGGATAGGCTATCGAGACGCGAGCAGTACTTC.

The chain links TRBV20-1 to TRBJ1-2; D gene ambiguous. Germline CDR1 and CDR2: DFQATT and SNEGSKA (reference sequence). This CDR3 comprises 14 residues. The V gene lost 0 bases and the J gene lost 8 bases, with 16 bases spanning the gap. This CDR3 reads CSARDAITYGGYTF. The CDR3 DNA sequence: TGCAGTGCTAGAGATGCAATCACGTATGGCGGCTACACCTTC.

The sample holds many counts of this clonotype. The chain combines TRBV3-1 with TRBJ2-7; 7 nucleotides align to TRBD1. Germline trimming cut 1 base from V and 4 bases from J; bases unmatched to any gene: 10. Germline assignment: CDR1 LGHDT and CDR2 YNNKEL (reference sequence). This CDR3 has 16 residues. The CDR3 DNA sequence: TGTGCCAGCAGCCAAGGGTTAGGGGGCCGTTATTACGAGCAGTACTTC. Protein product: CASSQGLGGRYYEQYF.

The chain couples TRBV5-1 to TRBJ2-1; D unresolved. V was clipped by 4 bases and J by 2 bases, with 7 bases between them. CDR1 and CDR2 (germline): SGHRS, YFSETQ. CDR3 length: 13 amino acids. CDR3 sequence (DNA): TGCGCCAGCAGCCTCGGTGCCTACAATGAGCAGTTCTTC. Its protein is CASSLGAYNEQFF. Using reference TRBV5-1 and TRBJ2-1 for the parts outside the CDR3, the full variable domain is KAGVTQTPRYLIKTRGQQVTLSCSPISGHRSVSWYQQTPGQGLQFLFEYFSETQRNKGNFPGRFSGRQFSNSRSEMNVSTLELGDSALYLCASSLGAYNEQFFGPGTRLTVL.

V and J are TRBV20-1 and TRBJ1-1; 8 bases match TRBD1. The CDR3 extends over 15 amino acids. The germline V gene encodes CDR1 DFQATT and CDR2 SNEGSKA (reference sequence). The CDR3 loop is CRATGGLGLNTEAFF. CDR3 sequence (DNA): TGCAGAGCCACAGGGGGGTTGGGATTGAACACTGAAGCTTTCTTT.

This clonotype has only a few counts. Here the CDR3 DNA reads TGCGCCAGCAGCTCCGAGGGAGCAACTAATGAAAAACTGTTTTTT. It specifies CASSSEGATNEKLFF. The rearrangement links TRBV5-1 to TRBJ1-4; D gene uncertain. This CDR3 comprises 15 residues. V shed 3 bases and J shed 0 bases, with 9 bases lying between them. Germline assignment: CDR1 SGHRS and CDR2 YFSETQ. The complete variable domain, with remaining parts taken from reference TRBV5-1 and TRBJ1-4, reads KAGVTQTPRYLIKTRGQQVTLSCSPISGHRSVSWYQQTPGQGLQFLFEYFSETQRNKGNFPGRFSGRQFSNSRSEMNVSTLELGDSALYLCASSSEGATNEKLFFGSGTQLSVL.